The clone carrying this TCR beta chain was seen a handful of times. The CDR3 is made up of 15 amino acids. Per germline, CDR1 SGHDN and CDR2 FVKESK. Trimming stripped 4 bases from V and 8 bases from J, with 20 bases between. The data originate from a study of blood T cell repertoires in COVID-19. About the research overall: Acute and convalescent COVID-19 samples came from the United States, Italy and Spain.

Per the original data handling: Scientists estimated how many nucleated cells there were by amplifying reference gene primers. TCRdb's table, derived via immunoSEQ multiplex PCR, lists solely in-frame clones and lacks some. V and J calls plus clone size are reproduced from that table; the DNA served to infer D and trimming. The sample yields some 320,000 clones, about 91% seen once. The genes are TRBV14 and TRBJ1-2, with D tentatively TRBD1 (6 bases). The sequence derives from a woman in her twenties or thirties who had recovered from COVID-19. The specimen sequenced was peripheral blood. The CDR3 coding sequence is TGTGCCAGCAGCCTAAGGGAAGGGGGGGCCTTCGGCTACACCTTC. Its translation: CASSLREGGAFGYTF.